One sample yielded the 21 T cell receptor beta chains listed below, sequenced in a study of identical twins. TCRdb reprocessed the 5' RACE reads with MiXCR, giving one entry per CDR3 protein. The sample yields approximately 1.8 million distinct CDR3 sequences, around 33% seen once. Sequencing was performed on cord blood. Receptors were obtained from a newborn girl in good health.

This clonotype was seen a few times. The chain links TRBV11-2 to TRBJ2-3; 8 bases map to TRBD2. Germline loops: CDR1 SGHAT, CDR2 FQNNGV. This CDR3 has 16 residues. J was trimmed by 2 bases and V by 6 bases; bases with no gene match: 10. The CDR3 here is CASRPRLAPLTDTQYF. CDR3 DNA: TGTGCCAGCAGACCAAGACTAGCGCCTCTCACAGATACGCAGTATTTT. The whole variable domain, remainder taken from reference TRBV11-2 and TRBJ2-3, is EAGVAQSPRYKIIEKRQSVAFWCNPISGHATLYWYQQILGQGPKLLIQFQNNGVVDDSQLPKDRFSAERLKGVDSTLKIQPAKLEDSAVYLCASRPRLAPLTDTQYFGPGTRLTVL.

V usage is TRBV5-5 and J usage is TRBJ2-1, with D possibly being TRBD1 or TRBD2 (5 bases each). The CDR3 has 16 amino acids. Germline V CDR1 and CDR2: SGHKS, YYEKEE (reference sequence). The V and J ends lost 5 bases and 4 bases respectively, with 19 bases between them. CDR3 residues: CASRKGRERGYNEQFF. DNA for the CDR3: TGTGCCAGCAGAAAAGGACGTGAGAGGGGTTACAATGAGCAGTTCTTC.

Only a few counts were recorded for this clonotype. V usage is TRBV9 and J usage is TRBJ2-7, with TRBD1 as a possible D gene (6 bases). Trimming took off 0 bases at V and 0 bases at J, with 19 bases between the two ends. Per the germline V gene, CDR1 is SGDLS and CDR2 is YYNGEE. CDR3 length: 18 amino acids. CDR3 nucleotide sequence: TGTGCCAGCAGCGTAGGCGTCTCAGGGGTCTACCGCTCCTACGAGCAGTACTTC. Translated, it gives CASSVGVSGVYRSYEQYF.

This sequence joins TRBV7-2 and TRBJ1-2, with unresolved D. The CDR3 covers 16 residues. Trimming stripped 0 bases from V and 0 bases from J, with 11 bases between. Germline CDR1 SGHTA, CDR2 FQGNSA. The CDR3 reads CASSLAGWQSNYGYTF. Here the CDR3 DNA reads TGTGCCAGCAGCTTAGCGGGCTGGCAGTCTAACTATGGCTACACCTTC.

This clonotype was observed many times. The V and J genes are TRBV29-1 and TRBJ2-3; D unresolved. The germline gives CDR1 SQVTM, CDR2 ANQGSEA. The CDR3 spans 13 residues. V dropped 6 bases and J dropped 2 bases, with 12 bases sitting between them. DNA for the CDR3: TGCAGCGTAGGACGGAAACTCACAGATACGCAGTATTTT. It translates to CSVGRKLTDTQYF.

Details on this clonotype: A read error may be the cause here, since a much bigger clone is one base away. This chain links TRBV5-1 with TRBJ2-4; 7 bases line up with TRBD1. J lost 13 bases, V lost 4 bases, and 14 bases had no gene match. The CDR3 totals 14 residues. Germline V lookup: CDR1 SGHRS, CDR2 YFSETQ. The CDR3 here is CASSVTGFNYGQYF. In DNA form, the CDR3 reads TGCGCCAGCAGCGTGACAGGGTTTAACTACGGGCAGTACTTC.

The table lists this clonotype with a count of one. The chain links TRBV9 to TRBJ2-4; D may be TRBD2 (5 bases). The J call is doubtful: the DNA matches TRBJ2-7 better. The CDR3 has 16 residues. The germline CDR1 and CDR2 sequences are SGDLS and YYNGEE. CDR3 residues: CASSPTGYEKGYEQYF. Here the CDR3 DNA reads TGTGCCAGCAGCCCTACGGGGTATGAGAAAGGGTACGAGCAGTACTTC.

This clonotype was picked up a small number of times. CDR3 protein: CASSPSGSFAAPPYNEQYF. CDR3 nucleotides: TGTGCCAGCAGCCCTAGCGGGAGTTTCGCCGCTCCACCGTACAATGAGCAGTACTTC. The chain employs TRBV12-3 or TRBV12-4 and TRBJ2-5; 10 bases are a match to TRBD2. The CDR3 is 19 residues long. Trimming cost V 6 bases and J 11 bases; bases outside gene matches: 27.

V and J are TRBV28 and TRBJ2-1, with 8 bases aligning to TRBD2. The CDR3 totals 14 residues. The germline gives CDR1 MDHEN, CDR2 SYDVKM. V shed 4 bases, J shed 10 bases, and the junction held 9 bases outside the gene matches. CDR3 nucleotide sequence: TGTGCCAGCAGTTCCTTCTCCGGGACTAGAGAGCAGTTCTTC. This gives the protein CASSSFSGTREQFF.

V and J are TRBV10-3 and TRBJ1-5, with 10 nucleotides matching TRBD1. The CDR3 contains 17 residues. The V gene end was trimmed by 3 bases and the J gene end by 0 bases; junction bases not matched to a gene: 5. Per germline, CDR1 ENHRY and CDR2 SYGVKD. CDR3 in amino acids: CAISDLGQGGSNQPQHF. As DNA, the CDR3 is TGTGCCATCAGTGACCTTGGACAGGGGGGTAGCAATCAGCCCCAGCATTTT.

This clonotype was seen more than once but under ten times. The chain couples TRBV18 to TRBJ1-6, with D unclear. V was cut by 4 bases and J by 4 bases, with 14 bases left in between. The length of the CDR3 is 16 residues. The germline V gene encodes CDR1 KGHSH and CDR2 LQKENI. CDR3 nucleotide sequence: TGTGCCAGCTCACTGGCCTCGACGGGGTATAATTCACCCCTCCACTTT. It is translated as CASSLASTGYNSPLHF.

This clonotype was observed a few times. The chain uses TRBV2 and TRBJ2-1; 10 nucleotides line up with TRBD2. CDR1 and CDR2 from the germline V gene are SNHLY and FYNNEI. V dropped 10 bases and J dropped 8; count of bases not matched to a gene: 11. This CDR3 comprises 14 residues. In DNA, the CDR3 is TGTGCCACCGCAAGTACGCTAGCGGGGGATGAGCAGTTCTTC. It translates to CATASTLAGDEQFF.

The gene calls are TRBV25-1 and TRBJ1-6; the D is unclear. CDR3 length: 13 amino acids. CDR1 is MGHDK, CDR2 SYGVNS, per germline. Trimming cost V 6 bases and J 5 bases, with 8 bases left between them. CDR3 amino acids: CASRGIHNSPLHF. The CDR3 DNA follows: TGTGCCAGCAGGGGAATCCATAATTCACCCCTCCACTTT.

The J gene is TRBJ2-1, the V gene TRBV27; 16 bases are shared with TRBD2. The CDR3 totals 16 residues. Unmatched junction bases numbered 3, after V lost 0 bases and J lost 10 bases. The germline gives CDR1 MNHEY, CDR2 SMNVEV (reference sequence). CDR3 DNA sequence: TGTGCCAGCAGTTTATCGGGACTAGCGGGAGGGCGGGAGCAGTTCTTC. Encoded protein: CASSLSGLAGGREQFF.

The V and J genes are TRBV3-1 and TRBJ1-1, with 8 bases that match TRBD1. Unmatched junction bases numbered 6, after V lost 5 bases and J lost 4 bases. This CDR3 is built from 14 residues. Germline V gene lookup returns CDR1 LGHDT and CDR2 YNNKEL (reference sequence). CDR3 amino acids: CASSLQGGVTEAFF. DNA for the CDR3: TGTGCCAGCAGCTTACAGGGGGGGGTCACTGAAGCTTTCTTT.

About this clonotype itself: A single base separates this from a much larger clone, so it may be a read error. V is TRBV29-1 and J is TRBJ1-2; TRBD1 agrees at 8 bases. This CDR3 region has 11 residues. The germline V gene has CDR1 SQVTM and CDR2 ANQGSEA. CDR3 coding DNA: TGCGGCGTGGCGACAGGGGTTGGCTACACCTTC. Translated, it gives CGVATGVGYTF.

This clonotype was picked up many times. This chain connects TRBV12-3 or TRBV12-4 to TRBJ2-7; 9 nucleotides agree with TRBD1. J lost 3 bases, V lost 5 bases, and 8 bases had no gene match. This CDR3 has 15 amino acids. The DNA of the CDR3 is TGTGCCAGCAGTAAACCGGGACAGGGCCTCTACGAGCAGTACTTC. Protein: CASSKPGQGLYEQYF.

The rearrangement joins TRBV6-1 to TRBJ1-2; TRBD1 matches at 8 bases. This CDR3 is built from 16 residues. The trim removed 2 bases at V and 6 bases at J, leaving 11 bases unmatched. The germline CDR1 and CDR2 sequences are MNHNS and SASEGT. In DNA form, the CDR3 reads TGTGCCAGCAGTGAACTTTCGGCGGACAGGGCTGATGGCTACACCTTC. Its protein product is CASSELSADRADGYTF.

A few counts support this clonotype. The chain has TRBV4-2 and TRBJ1-1, with a weak D call TRBD1 (5 bases). The ends were cut back, 4 bases at V and 0 bases at J, with 15 bases in the middle. The germline CDR1 and CDR2 sequences are LGHNA and YNFKEQ. The CDR3 runs 16 residues. Here the CDR3 reads CASSPRQNPMNTEAFF. The CDR3 DNA follows: TGTGCCAGCAGCCCGCGACAGAACCCTATGAACACTGAAGCTTTCTTT.

A single count supports this clonotype. Mismatch with germline at one junction end may stem from a read error. V usage is TRBV20-1 and J usage is TRBJ1-1; TRBD1 might be the D (5 bases). Germline V gene sequence: CDR1 DFQATT, CDR2 SNEGSKA (reference sequence). There are 14 residues in the CDR3. The CDR3 region has the DNA TGCAGTGCTACTGAGGTTGGGACCTTCACTGAAGCCTTCTTT. Its protein is CSATEVGTFTEAFF.

The genes are TRBV3-1 and TRBJ1-2; D gene uncertain. This CDR3 is built from 15 residues. Trimming took 3 bases from V and 4 from J, leaving 15 bases between them. Germline CDR1 LGHDT, CDR2 YNNKEL (reference sequence). The CDR3 DNA follows: TGTGCCAGCAGCCAGATGGCAGGTGGAGTCTATGGCTACACCTTC. It specifies CASSQMAGGVYGYTF.